The 18 T cell receptor beta chains presented below share a single source sample, sequenced in a study of cytomegalovirus exposure and HLA in healthy donors. PCR primers comprised 60 Vbeta and 13 Jbeta primers. Assay: immunoSEQ multiplex PCR; the TCRdb copy retains only in-frame clones and omits some. The sample includes under 130,000 clones. The sample comprised PBMCs. These receptors came from a man aged 35-49 years in good health and CMV-seronegative.

The chain recombines TRBV7-2 with TRBJ2-1; TRBD2 matches 8 bases. This CDR3 region has 15 residues. Germline V gene sequence: CDR1 SGHTA, CDR2 FQGNSA. Trimming removed 7 bases from V and 9 bases from J; junction bases left unmatched: 14. In nucleotides, the CDR3 is TGTGCCAGCACCCTCCCGGGGGGGGGCGTCGGTGAGCAGTTCTTC. Translated, it gives CASTLPGGGVGEQFF.

This chain links TRBV30 with TRBJ1-4; possibly TRBD1 for D (6 bases). Trimming took off 0 bases at V and 3 bases at J, with 11 bases between the two ends. Germline V gene lookup returns CDR1 GTSNPN and CDR2 SVGIG (reference sequence). This CDR3 has 15 amino acids. The CDR3 DNA follows: TGTGCCTGGAGTGTACGGGGGGGGCCTAATGAAAAACTGTTTTTT. This codes for CAWSVRGGPNEKLFF.

The gene calls are TRBV6-4 and TRBJ1-3; D gene uncertain. Deletions cut 0 bases from V and 0 bases from J, with 12 bases between. The V gene's germline CDR1 is MRHNA and CDR2 SNTAGT. The CDR3 is 17 residues long. CDR3 in amino acids: CASSDSMADCSGNTIYF. Written as DNA, the CDR3 is TGTGCCAGCAGTGACTCGATGGCAGACTGCTCTGGAAACACCATATATTTT.

The gene calls are TRBV7-9 and TRBJ1-2; TRBD1 is a possible D gene (5 bases). Germline values: CDR1 SEHNR, CDR2 FQNEAQ (reference sequence). The V end lost 5 bases, the J end lost 1 base, and 8 bases lay between the germline ends. There are 13 residues in the CDR3. CDR3 amino acids: CASSETDNYGYTF. CDR3 DNA: TGTGCCAGCAGCGAGACAGATAACTATGGCTACACCTTC. The whole variable domain, remainder taken from reference TRBV7-9 and TRBJ1-2, is DTGVSQNPRHKITKRGQNVTFRCDPISEHNRLYWYRQTLGQGPEFLTYFQNEAQLEKSRLLSDRFSAERPKGSFSTLEIQRTEQGDSAMYLCASSETDNYGYTFGSGTRLTVV.

The chain combines TRBV15 with TRBJ2-1; possible D gene TRBD2, 7 bases. The CDR3 sequence is 13 residues long. V was cut by 4 bases and J by 9 bases, with 13 bases left in between. CDR1 and CDR2 from the germline V gene are LNHNV and YYDKDF (reference sequence). CDR3 in DNA: TGTGCCACCAGCACCCTGGGGGGGCTTGAGCAGTTCTTC. Translating it yields CATSTLGGLEQFF.

The V call is TRBV6-5, the J call TRBJ2-4; the D gene is possibly TRBD2 (6 bases). Trimming removed 2 bases at V and 0 bases at J, with 11 bases between. Germline V gene data show CDR1 as MNHEY and CDR2 as SVGAGI. This CDR3 has 16 amino acids. This CDR3 reads CASSYGPAGAKNIQYF. The CDR3 DNA follows: TGTGCCAGCAGTTACGGGCCAGCGGGAGCCAAAAACATTCAGTACTTC.

This rearrangement joins TRBV11-2 to TRBJ2-1, with D perhaps TRBD1 (6 bases). V lost 2 bases and J 4 bases, leaving 12 bases between the germline ends. The germline V gene encodes CDR1 SGHAT and CDR2 FQNNGV. This CDR3 contains 15 residues. CDR3: CASSLRLDRYNEQFF. CDR3 DNA: TGTGCCAGCAGCTTACGCCTTGACAGGTACAATGAGCAGTTCTTC.

The chain uses TRBV5-1 and TRBJ1-6; 10 positions agree with TRBD1. This CDR3 spans 16 amino acids. Germline trimming cut 4 bases from V and 5 bases from J; bases unmatched to any gene: 6. Germline loops: CDR1 SGHRS, CDR2 YFSETQ. CDR3 amino acids: CASSAGTGEDNSPLHF. DNA of the CDR3: TGCGCCAGCAGCGCGGGGACAGGGGAAGATAATTCACCCCTCCACTTT.

The chain carries TRBV27 and TRBJ1-2, with D possibly TRBD1 on 5 matching bases. The V end lost 5 bases, the J end lost 4 bases, and 11 bases lay between the germline ends. CDR3 length equals 13 residues. Germline V gene sequence: CDR1 MNHEY, CDR2 SMNVEV (reference sequence). The CDR3 loop reads CASSRQGGYGYTF. CDR3 coding DNA: TGTGCCAGCAGTCGTCAGGGAGGCTATGGCTACACCTTC.

Of note for this clone: This sample also contains other DNA sequences that code for the same CDR3. The chain is built from TRBV5-1 and TRBJ2-3; the match to TRBD2 covers 7 bases. The CDR3 has 14 amino acids. In germline, CDR1 is SGHRS, CDR2 YFSETQ. Trimming at V came to 5 bases and at J to 1 base, leaving 4 bases not matched to a gene. The CDR3 loop reads CASSIGGGTDTQYF. The CDR3 DNA follows: TGCGCCAGCAGTATTGGGGGGGGCACAGATACGCAGTATTTT. The full variable domain, its missing parts supplied by reference TRBV5-1 and TRBJ2-3, is KAGVTQTPRYLIKTRGQQVTLSCSPISGHRSVSWYQQTPGQGLQFLFEYFSETQRNKGNFPGRFSGRQFSNSRSEMNVSTLELGDSALYLCASSIGGGTDTQYFGPGTRLTVL.

The chain has TRBV5-1 and TRBJ1-4, with 10 bases matching TRBD1. With V trimmed by 0 bases and J by 10 bases, 6 bases remained unmatched. The germline V gene has CDR1 SGHRS and CDR2 YFSETQ. The CDR3 has 15 residues. The CDR3 sequence is CASSLGGTGDGKLFF. The CDR3 bases are TGCGCCAGCAGCTTGGGTGGGACAGGGGATGGAAAACTGTTTTTT.

The chain has TRBV2 and TRBJ2-1; 8 nucleotides align to TRBD2. Losses at the gene ends were 2 bases for V and 2 bases for J; bases not matched to a gene: 2. The germline CDR1 and CDR2 sequences are SNHLY and FYNNEI. The CDR3 length is 15 residues. Here the CDR3 DNA reads TGTGCCAGCAGTGAAATGGGACTAGCCTACAATGAGCAGTTCTTC. Its protein is CASSEMGLAYNEQFF.

The gene calls are TRBV7-2 and TRBJ2-7, with TRBD2 matching over 10 bases. Per the germline V gene, CDR1 is SGHTA and CDR2 is FQGNSA. The V segment lost 1 base and the J segment 11 bases; nucleotides outside the gene matches: 8. This CDR3 contains 14 residues. CDR3 region: CASSLDLAGVVEYF. The CDR3 nucleotides are TGTGCCAGCAGCTTAGACCTAGCGGGAGTGGTTGAGTACTTC.

The chain is built from TRBV7-8 and TRBJ2-5; maybe TRBD2 (5 bases). With 6 bases removed from V and 1 base from J, the gap between germline ends came to 15 bases. This CDR3 comprises 15 residues. The germline gives CDR1 SGHVS, CDR2 FQNEAQ. This CDR3 reads CASSPQSGTQETQYF. The CDR3 DNA reads as TGTGCCAGCAGTCCACAGAGCGGCACCCAAGAGACCCAGTACTTC.

The rearrangement links TRBV4-3 to TRBJ1-6, with 7 bases that match TRBD1. The CDR3 is made up of 18 amino acids. The J segment lost 7 bases and the V segment lost 0 bases, leaving 12 bases of the junction unmatched. CDR1 is LGHNA and CDR2 is YSLEER in the germline V gene. The CDR3 nucleotides read TGCGCCAGCAGCCAAGATTCGGGTAGTAGGGGGCGGAATTCACCCCTCCACTTT. Residues: CASSQDSGSRGRNSPLHF.

The chain joins TRBV19 to TRBJ2-2, with D perhaps matching TRBD1 (6 bases). V lost 9 bases to trimming and J lost 0 bases, with 11 bases between them. The CDR3 has 14 amino acids. Germline CDR1 reads LNHDA; CDR2 reads SQIVND (reference sequence). Here the CDR3 DNA reads TGTGCCAGCAAGGACAGAACGAACACCGGGGAGCTGTTTTTT. Translated, it gives CASKDRTNTGELFF.

This chain links TRBV9 with TRBJ1-2, with a weak D call TRBD1 (6 bases). CDR1 and CDR2 from the germline V gene are SGDLS and YYNGEE. The CDR3 spans 14 residues. V lost 0 bases and J lost 5, with 11 bases in between. CDR3 DNA sequence: TGTGCCAGCAGCGTAGGTGGCAGGGGATATGGCTACACCTTC. The encoded protein is CASSVGGRGYGYTF.

With respect to this clone: This CDR3 is also generated by other DNA sequences in the sample. The V and J genes are TRBV5-1 and TRBJ2-7; maybe TRBD2 (7 bases). Germline CDR1 is SGHRS and CDR2 is YFSETQ. V was shortened by 5 bases and J by 0 bases, with 12 bases between the two germline ends. The CDR3 is 14 residues long. The CDR3 DNA follows: TGCGCCAGCAGGGCCGGGGGGCGCTCCTACGAGCAGTACTTC. This codes for CASRAGGRSYEQYF.